Listed below are T cell receptor beta chains from one sample, sequenced in a study of radiotherapy plus CTLA-4 blockade in lung cancer. The data were produced by immunoSEQ multiplex PCR, yet TCRdb's version contains in-frame clones alone and is incomplete. Among roughly 76,000 clones listed, 74% were seen once. Here the sequenced sample was peripheral blood, taken from a patient treated with radiotherapy plus ipilimumab. Source of these receptors: a human donor with non-small cell lung cancer whose response to radiotherapy plus ipilimumab could not be evaluated. The CDR3 runs from the conserved cysteine through the conserved F or W. The D gene is left open where the match is weak. Size tells how often a clone was seen (once, few, many) or the class of an expanded clone, and some rows leave it out.

d_call j_call clone_size v_call cdr3_nt cdr3_aa
NA TRBJ1-4 NA TRBV18 TGTGCCAGCTCACCAGCCCAGGGCGAAGAAAAACTGTTTTTT CASSPAQGEEKLFF
NA TRBJ1-5 NA TRBV28 TGTGCCAGCAGTCTGGGGACACCGCATCAGCCCCAGCATTTT CASSLGTPHQPQHF
TRBD2 TRBJ2-7 NA TRBV7-8 TGTGCCAGCAGCTTAGGACTAGCCAACTCCTACGAGCAGTACTTC CASSLGLANSYEQYF
NA TRBJ1-5 NA TRBV30 TGTGCCTGGGGCAGGCACAATCAGCCCCAGCATTTT CAWGRHNQPQHF
NA TRBJ1-2 NA TRBV25-1 TGTGCCAGCAGTGAATACGAGACAGACGGCTACACCTTC CASSEYETDGYTF
NA TRBJ2-1 few TRBV7-9 TGTGCCAGCATTACAGGGGGGGGTTACAATGAGCAGTTCTTC CASITGGGYNEQFF
TRBD1 TRBJ1-2 few TRBV7-6 TGTGCCAGCAGCCACGGGGACAGGGGGCCTTACACCTTC CASSHGDRGPYTF
NA TRBJ1-1 NA TRBV10-2 TGCGCCAGCAGTGAGCCTACACAAAGACAGTGGTCGAACACTGAAGCTTTCTTT CASSEPTQRQWSNTEAFF
TRBD1 TRBJ1-2 once TRBV25-1 TGTGCCAGCAGCGAGCAGGGGGCAGCCTATGGCTACACCTTC CASSEQGAAYGYTF
NA TRBJ2-5 NA TRBV7-9 TGTGCCAGCAGCCGCTACGAGACCCAGTACTTC CASSRYETQYF
NA TRBJ1-5 few TRBV21-1 TGTGCCAGCAGCTCATACACCCCTAGCAATCAGCCCCAGCATTTT CASSSYTPSNQPQHF
NA TRBJ1-1 NA TRBV4-3 TGCGCCAGCAGCCAAGCAGGGTTGAGGAACACTGAAGCTTTCTTT CASSQAGLRNTEAFF
TRBD1 TRBJ2-1 once TRBV27 TGTGCCAGCAGGGGACAGGGTAGGTCGTTGTCGTATGAGCAGTTCTTC CASRGQGRSLSYEQFF
NA TRBJ2-7 once TRBV10-3 TGTGCCAGCGGGACCCAGGAGGTCCTCTACTACTACGAGCAGTACTTC CASGTQEVLYYYEQYF
TRBD2 TRBJ2-5 NA TRBV2 TGTGCCAGCAAGGGGGCCGCGGGGGGGCCAGGGGAGACCCAGTACTTC CASKGAAGGPGETQYF
NA TRBJ1-1 NA TRBV11-1 TGTGCCAGCAGCTTACAGGTCGTGAACACTGAAGCTTTCTTT CASSLQVVNTEAFF
NA TRBJ1-6 NA TRBV21-1 TGTGCCAGCAGGATAGCGGGGGTTTCGCCACCCCTCCACTTT CASRIAGVSPPLHF
TRBD1 TRBJ1-4 NA TRBV7-9 TGTGCCAGCACCAACAGGGGAGGAGAAGAAAAACTGTTTTTT CASTNRGGEEKLFF
NA TRBJ2-7 once TRBV14 TGTGCCAGCAGCCCCGTTGGACAGACCTACGAGCAGTACTTC CASSPVGQTYEQYF
TRBD1 TRBJ2-5 NA TRBV5-5 TGTGCCAGCAGCCCCGGACAGGGGGAGACCCAGTACTTC CASSPGQGETQYF
NA TRBJ2-7 NA TRBV16 TGTGCCAGCAGCCAACGGCCAGGAGACTACGAGCAGTACTTC CASSQRPGDYEQYF
TRBD1 TRBJ2-2 NA TRBV6-6 TGTGCCAGCAGAGGACAGGGGGCAACCGGGGAGCTGTTTTTT CASRGQGATGELFF